Below are 26 T cell receptor beta chains sequenced from a single sample in a study of technical replicates of blood from a few donors. Sequencing was performed with immunoSEQ multiplex PCR; in TCRdb, only in-frame clones are kept and a portion is missing. Of around 93,000 clones listed, approximately 94% are singletons. Sequences were obtained from T cells isolated from PBMCs. The receptors here all came from a human donor in good health.

The genes are TRBV5-6 and TRBJ2-2; TRBD2 aligns across 12 bases. There are 16 residues in the CDR3. Germline assignment: CDR1 SGHDT and CDR2 YYEEEE. V gave up 3 bases and J gave up 4 bases; unmatched junction bases: 4. CDR3 nucleotide sequence: TGTGCCAGCAGCTGGGGACTAGCGGGCACCACCGGGGAGCTGTTTTTT. Residues: CASSWGLAGTTGELFF.

In the case of this clone: Other DNA sequences in this sample translate to the same CDR3. J is TRBJ2-1 and V is TRBV9; TRBD2 aligns across 8 bases. There are 15 residues in the CDR3. With 1 base clipped from V and 0 bases from J, the junction kept 0 bases outside the gene matches. In germline, CDR1 is SGDLS, CDR2 YYNGEE. CDR3 sequence reads: CASSVSGSSYNEQFF. The CDR3 region has the DNA TGTGCCAGCAGCGTAAGCGGGAGCTCCTACAATGAGCAGTTCTTC.

The genes are TRBV30 and TRBJ1-1, with D possibly TRBD1 on 5 matching bases. Germline V gives CDR1 GTSNPN, CDR2 SVGIG (reference sequence). This CDR3 comprises 14 residues. V shed 2 bases and J shed 1 base, with 11 bases lying between them. The CDR3 nucleotides read TGTGCCTGGAGTCTCTCCACAGGGAACACTGAAGCTTTCTTT. As protein: CAWSLSTGNTEAFF.

The chain recombines TRBV6-5 with TRBJ2-3; 8 nucleotides match TRBD1. The CDR3 spans 15 residues. Trimming took 4 bases from V and 3 from J; bases not matched to a gene: 6. Germline CDR1 is MNHEY and CDR2 is SVGAGI. CDR3 sequence (DNA): TGTGCCAGCAGTTCCCCGGACAGGGCTACAGATACGCAGTATTTT. This translates into CASSSPDRATDTQYF.

CDR3 residues: CASSQDAVGGQFF. DNA for the CDR3: TGTGCCAGCAGTCAGGACGCAGTCGGGGGGCAGTTCTTC. The rearrangement uses TRBV5-4 and TRBJ2-1; a possible D gene is TRBD2 (6 bases). Germline V gene data show CDR1 as SGHNT and CDR2 as YYREEE (reference sequence). V lost 5 bases to trimming and J lost 12 bases, with 18 bases between them. This CDR3 region has 13 residues.

The chain is built from TRBV30 and TRBJ1-1; D unclear. Trimming shortened V by 1 base and J by 4 bases, and 16 bases separated the two germline ends. The CDR3 covers 15 residues. Germline assignment: CDR1 GTSNPN and CDR2 SVGIG (reference sequence). CDR3 amino acids: CAWSGREWQPTEAFF. The CDR3 DNA reads as TGTGCCTGGAGTGGTCGGGAGTGGCAGCCCACTGAAGCTTTCTTT.

This chain joins TRBV7-3 and TRBJ2-1; 7 bases fit TRBD2. Germline assignment: CDR1 SGHTA and CDR2 FQGTGA. Trimming took 2 bases from V and 1 from J; bases not matched to a gene: 11. The CDR3 spans 18 residues. For the CDR3, the DNA is TGTGCCAGCAGCTTAGATTCAGCCCTAGCGGCGTCCTACAATGAGCAGTTCTTC. Amino acid sequence: CASSLDSALAASYNEQFF.

The V gene is TRBV6-1, the J gene TRBJ1-1; tentatively, D is TRBD1 (5 bases). Germline CDR1 MNHNS, CDR2 SASEGT. The CDR3 extends over 14 amino acids. Trimming pared 6 bases from V and 5 bases from J, leaving 16 bases between. CDR3 sequence reads: CASRGQAGNTEAFF. The CDR3 DNA is TGTGCCAGCAGAGGACAAGCGGGGAATACTGAAGCTTTCTTT.

The chain employs TRBV18 and TRBJ2-3; 7 bases agree with TRBD1. The CDR3 totals 14 residues. Germline values: CDR1 KGHSH, CDR2 LQKENI. V was clipped by 3 bases and J by 4 bases; unmatched bases: 4. The CDR3 loop reads CASSPDRVADTQYF. Written as DNA, the CDR3 is TGTGCCAGCTCACCCGACAGGGTGGCAGATACGCAGTATTTT.

This clone was found a few times. This chain connects TRBV19 to TRBJ1-5; D remains unclear. Between the trimmed V and J ends, which lost 6 bases and 6 bases, there was a span of 15 bases. The V gene's germline CDR1 is LNHDA and CDR2 SQIVND (reference sequence). CDR3 length: 14 amino acids. CDR3 sequence: CASRGPGGGQPQHF. DNA of the CDR3: TGTGCCAGTAGGGGCCCGGGCGGAGGTCAGCCCCAGCATTTT.

This chain uses TRBV5-6 with TRBJ2-7; 8 bases match TRBD2. Per germline, CDR1 SGHDT and CDR2 YYEEEE. This CDR3 has 15 amino acids. With V trimmed by 4 bases and J by 3 bases, 9 bases remained unmatched. CDR3 coding DNA: TGTGCCAGCAGCGCGACGGGGCGGGAGGACTACGAGCAGTACTTC. As protein: CASSATGREDYEQYF.

The chain joins TRBV5-1 to TRBJ1-2; 7 nucleotides align to TRBD1. The length of the CDR3 is 17 residues. Germline V CDR1 and CDR2: SGHRS, YFSETQ. V dropped 3 bases and J dropped 8; count of bases not matched to a gene: 19. The CDR3 is CASSYHLRTGGLSGYTF. The CDR3 DNA follows: TGCGCCAGCAGCTACCACCTAAGGACAGGCGGCTTGAGCGGCTACACCTTC. Supplemented by reference TRBV5-1 and TRBJ1-2, the full variable domain reads KAGVTQTPRYLIKTRGQQVTLSCSPISGHRSVSWYQQTPGQGLQFLFEYFSETQRNKGNFPGRFSGRQFSNSRSEMNVSTLELGDSALYLCASSYHLRTGGLSGYTFGSGTRLTVV.

The rearrangement links TRBV4-1 to TRBJ2-6, with no clear D. The CDR3 contains 14 residues. Trimming removed 1 base from V and 2 bases from J, with 3 bases in between. Germline loops: CDR1 MGHRA, CDR2 YSYEKL. The CDR3 spells CASSQGAGANVLTF. The CDR3 region has the DNA TGCGCCAGCAGCCAAGGCGCTGGGGCCAACGTCCTGACTTTC.

This clone has only one observation. The V gene is TRBV7-9, the J gene TRBJ2-6, with 9 bases that match TRBD1. This CDR3 spans 18 amino acids. The V segment lost 7 bases and the J segment 1 base; nucleotides outside the gene matches: 11. Germline CDR1 SEHNR, CDR2 FQNEAQ (reference sequence). CDR3 nucleotide sequence: TGTGCCAGCATTCAACCGGGACAGGGAAAGTCTGGGGCCAACGTCCTGACTTTC. Translated: CASIQPGQGKSGANVLTF.

This chain connects TRBV7-3 to TRBJ2-5; weak D call: TRBD2 (6 bases). This CDR3 comprises 13 residues. V was trimmed by 5 bases and J by 4 bases, leaving 11 bases between them. Germline V lookup: CDR1 SGHTA, CDR2 FQGTGA. As DNA, the CDR3 is TGTGCCAGCAGCCCTGGAGCGGGAGAGACCCAGTACTTC. This encodes CASSPGAGETQYF.

V and J are TRBV6-1 and TRBJ2-7, with TRBD2 identical over 13 bases. Germline V gene sequence: CDR1 MNHNS, CDR2 SASEGT. The CDR3 runs 17 residues. The J segment lost 7 bases and the V segment lost 4 bases, leaving 13 bases of the junction unmatched. The CDR3 DNA sequence: TGTGCCAGCAGTGCTAGACAGAGACTAGCGGGAGGAGCTGAGCAGTACTTC. Protein sequence: CASSARQRLAGGAEQYF.

This chain links TRBV19 with TRBJ1-1; D gene ambiguous. The germline V and J ends were trimmed by 1 base and 4 bases, with 13 bases remaining between them. Germline V gene lookup returns CDR1 LNHDA and CDR2 SQIVND (reference sequence). The CDR3 runs 15 residues. CDR3 sequence reads: CASSIGPERGTEAFF. The CDR3 region has the DNA TGTGCCAGTAGTATAGGGCCGGAGCGCGGCACTGAAGCTTTCTTT. Drawing the rest from reference TRBV19 and TRBJ1-1, the complete variable domain is DGGITQSPKYLFRKEGQNVTLSCEQNLNHDAMYWYRQDPGQGLRLIYYSQIVNDFQKGDIAEGYSVSREKKESFPLTVTSAQKNPTAFYLCASSIGPERGTEAFFGQGTRLTVV.

The J gene is TRBJ2-1, the V gene TRBV28; D perhaps matches TRBD1 (6 bases). The CDR3 runs 14 residues. Germline V gene sequence: CDR1 MDHEN, CDR2 SYDVKM. Trimming shortened V by 6 bases and J by 5 bases, and 14 bases separated the two germline ends. This CDR3 reads CASRLLDRHNEQFF. The CDR3 nucleotides read TGTGCCAGCAGACTGCTGGACAGACACAATGAGCAGTTCTTC.

The gene calls are TRBV7-7 and TRBJ1-1; tentatively, D is TRBD1 (5 bases). Germline V gene sequence: CDR1 SSHAT, CDR2 FNYEAQ (reference sequence). The V end lost 3 bases, the J end lost 2 bases, and 7 bases lay between the germline ends. The CDR3 sequence is 13 residues long. CDR3 sequence reads: CASSLTVNTEAFF. The CDR3 nucleotides read TGTGCCAGCAGCTTGACAGTTAACACTGAAGCTTTCTTT.

The CDR3 sequence is CASSTGTANYGYTF. CDR3 sequence (DNA): TGTGCCAGTAGCACCGGGACAGCCAACTATGGCTACACCTTC. The chain joins TRBV19 to TRBJ1-2; 7 bases fit TRBD1. The CDR3 is made up of 14 amino acids. After removal of 6 bases from V and 2 bases from J, the junction contained 6 bases not matched to a gene. The germline gives CDR1 LNHDA, CDR2 SQIVND (reference sequence).

This clone was picked up one time. The CDR3 here is CASSIGQGHSYEQYF. CDR3 bases: TGTGCCAGTAGTATTGGCCAGGGGCACTCCTACGAGCAGTACTTC. This rearrangement joins TRBV19 to TRBJ2-7, with D maybe TRBD1 (6 bases). CDR3 length: 15 amino acids. Trimming took off 3 bases at V and 0 bases at J, with 12 bases between the two ends. The germline V gene has CDR1 LNHDA and CDR2 SQIVND (reference sequence).

V gene TRBV6-5 combines with J gene TRBJ2-7; 9 bases align to TRBD1. V gave up 5 bases and J gave up 8 bases; unmatched junction bases: 7. The germline gives CDR1 MNHEY, CDR2 SVGAGI. This CDR3 spans 13 amino acids. CDR3 region: CASSETGGRQQYF. CDR3 sequence (DNA): TGTGCCAGCAGTGAAACAGGGGGCAGGCAGCAGTACTTC.

The genes are TRBV11-3 and TRBJ1-4; perhaps TRBD1 as D (6 bases). This CDR3 contains 14 residues. V was pared by 5 bases and J by 4 bases, with 11 bases between. Germline V gene sequence: CDR1 SGHNT, CDR2 YENEEA. The CDR3: CASSPGQYNEKLFF. The CDR3 nucleotides are TGTGCCAGCAGCCCCGGACAGTATAATGAAAAACTGTTTTTT. Full variable domain (rest looked up from reference TRBV11-3 and TRBJ1-4): EAGVVQSPRYKIIEKKQPVAFWCNPISGHNTLYWYLQNLGQGPELLIRYENEEAVDDSQLPKDRFSAERLKGVDSTLKIQPAELGDSAVYLCASSPGQYNEKLFFGSGTQLSVL.

This clone was detected only once. V is TRBV19 and J is TRBJ1-2; the D is unclear. This CDR3 has 14 residues. Germline CDR1 is LNHDA and CDR2 is SQIVND (reference sequence). Trimming pared 5 bases from V and 4 bases from J, leaving 14 bases between. CDR3 bases: TGTGCCAGTAGTCCACGGACGGGAAGCTATGGCTACACCTTC. It yields the protein CASSPRTGSYGYTF.

The chain recombines TRBV6-4 with TRBJ2-1, with 8 bases lining up with TRBD2. Losses at the gene ends were 2 bases for V and 7 bases for J; bases not matched to a gene: 7. Germline lookup yields CDR1 MRHNA and CDR2 SNTAGT. The CDR3 is 15 amino acids. The chain's CDR3 is CASSDMGLGINEQFF. The CDR3 nucleotides read TGTGCCAGCAGTGACATGGGACTAGGTATAAATGAGCAGTTCTTC.

This chain links TRBV11-3 with TRBJ2-7; 8 bases are shared with TRBD1. The J segment lost 4 bases and the V segment lost 5 bases, leaving 7 bases of the junction unmatched. The germline V gene encodes CDR1 SGHNT and CDR2 YENEEA. The CDR3 spans 14 residues. CDR3: CASSLGQGEYEQYF. The CDR3, as DNA: TGTGCCAGCAGCCTTGGACAGGGAGAATACGAGCAGTACTTC.